This section outlines one T cell receptor (beta chain) sequence together with its context. Its antigen is unidentified. Mouse gene names apply. The read terminates 4 residues before the CDR3 end, so the remaining end is supplied by the germline J gene. This record belongs to a study of CD8+ T cells in alopecia areata. Study-level background: Skin from approximately 6-13-month-old C3H/HeJ graft donors with spontaneous alopecia went to roughly 6-10-week-old female C3H/HeJ mice.

Study results and limitations: Although TCR sharing was seen in mice, sharing across patients was less clear, possibly for HLA-related reasons. Normal skin contains resident alphabeta T cells, and these are also sequenced in scalp samples. Lesional scalp, notably in alopecia totalis/universalis, had clonality above that of normal scalp.

Reverse transcribed after extraction, RNA yielded cDNA as the sequencing template. The protocol was immunoSEQ multiplex PCR, while the TCRdb copy is restricted to in-frame clones and leaves out a portion. The specimen has more than 90,000 clones, none found just once. This CDR3 spans 14 amino acids. Germline V gene data show CDR1 as LGHNA and CDR2 as YNLKQL (reference sequence). The sequence came from a C3H/HeJ mouse with alopecia areata. This strain's MHC haplotype is H2-k. The chain joins TRBV5 to TRBJ2-5; 10 bases line up with TRBD2. Material: lesional skin. The CDR3 protein is CASSQNWGGDTQYF. The CDR3 DNA, read in part, is TGTGCCAGCAGCCAAAACTGGGGGGGTGAC.